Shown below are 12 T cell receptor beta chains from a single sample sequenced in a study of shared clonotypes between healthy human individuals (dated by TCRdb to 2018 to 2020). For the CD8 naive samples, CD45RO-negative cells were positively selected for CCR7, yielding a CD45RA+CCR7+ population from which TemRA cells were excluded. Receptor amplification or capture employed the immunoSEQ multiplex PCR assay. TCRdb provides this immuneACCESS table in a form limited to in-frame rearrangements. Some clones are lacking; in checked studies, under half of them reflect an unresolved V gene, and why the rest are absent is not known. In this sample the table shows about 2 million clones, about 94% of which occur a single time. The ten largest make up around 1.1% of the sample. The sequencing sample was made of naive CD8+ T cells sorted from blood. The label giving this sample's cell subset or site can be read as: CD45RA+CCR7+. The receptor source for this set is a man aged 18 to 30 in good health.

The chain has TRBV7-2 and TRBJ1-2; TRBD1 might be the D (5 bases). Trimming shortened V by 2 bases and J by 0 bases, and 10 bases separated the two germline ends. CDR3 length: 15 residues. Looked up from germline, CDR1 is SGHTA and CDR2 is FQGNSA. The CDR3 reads CASSLRGPTNYGYTF. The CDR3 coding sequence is TGTGCCAGCAGCTTACGGGGACCTACTAACTATGGCTACACCTTC.

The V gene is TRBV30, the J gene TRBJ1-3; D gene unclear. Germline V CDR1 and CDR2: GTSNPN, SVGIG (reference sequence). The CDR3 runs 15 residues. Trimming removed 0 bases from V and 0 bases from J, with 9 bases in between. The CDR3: CAWSVDGFSGNTIYF. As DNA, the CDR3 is TGTGCCTGGAGTGTCGACGGCTTCTCTGGAAACACCATATATTTT.

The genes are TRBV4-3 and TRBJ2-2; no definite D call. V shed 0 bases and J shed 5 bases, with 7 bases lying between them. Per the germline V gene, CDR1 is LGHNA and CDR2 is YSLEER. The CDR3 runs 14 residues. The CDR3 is CASSQDYQTGELFF. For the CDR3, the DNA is TGCGCCAGCAGCCAAGATTACCAGACCGGGGAGCTGTTTTTT.

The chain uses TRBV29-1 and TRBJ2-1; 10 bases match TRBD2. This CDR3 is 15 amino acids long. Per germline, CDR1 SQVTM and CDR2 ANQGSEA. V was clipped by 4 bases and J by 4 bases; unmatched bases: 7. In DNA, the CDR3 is TGCAGCGTTGGGGCCGGGACTAGCGTATACAATGAGCAGTTCTTC. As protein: CSVGAGTSVYNEQFF.

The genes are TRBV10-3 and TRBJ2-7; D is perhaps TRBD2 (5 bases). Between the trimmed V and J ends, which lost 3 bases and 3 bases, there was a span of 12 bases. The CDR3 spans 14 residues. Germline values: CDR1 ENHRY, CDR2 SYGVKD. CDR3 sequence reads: CAISDPGNGYEQYF. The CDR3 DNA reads TGTGCCATCAGTGATCCGGGGAATGGCTACGAGCAGTACTTC.

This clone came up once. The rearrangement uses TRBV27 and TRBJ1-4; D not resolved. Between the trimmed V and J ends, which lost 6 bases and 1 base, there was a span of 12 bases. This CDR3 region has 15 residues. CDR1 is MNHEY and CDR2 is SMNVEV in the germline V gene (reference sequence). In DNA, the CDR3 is TGTGCCAGCAGCCCGCTCGGGGTAACTAATGAAAAACTGTTTTTT. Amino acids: CASSPLGVTNEKLFF.

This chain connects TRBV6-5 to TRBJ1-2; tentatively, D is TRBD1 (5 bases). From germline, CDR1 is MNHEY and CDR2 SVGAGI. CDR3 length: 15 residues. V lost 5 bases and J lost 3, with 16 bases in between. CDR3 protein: CASSPRPGGDYGYTF. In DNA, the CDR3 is TGTGCCAGCAGTCCTCGACCGGGGGGAGACTATGGCTACACCTTC.

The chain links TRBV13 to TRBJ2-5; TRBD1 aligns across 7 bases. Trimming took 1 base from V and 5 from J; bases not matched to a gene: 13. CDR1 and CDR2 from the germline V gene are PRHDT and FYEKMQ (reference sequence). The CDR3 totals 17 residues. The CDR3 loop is CASSLAHERGPRETQYF. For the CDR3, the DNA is TGTGCCAGCAGCTTAGCCCATGAGAGGGGGCCTCGGGAGACCCAGTACTTC.

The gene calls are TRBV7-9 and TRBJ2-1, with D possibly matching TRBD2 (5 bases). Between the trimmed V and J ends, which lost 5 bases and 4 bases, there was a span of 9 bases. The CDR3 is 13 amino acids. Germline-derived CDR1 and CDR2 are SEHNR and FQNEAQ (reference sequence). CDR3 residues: CASSPRTYNEQFF. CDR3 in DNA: TGTGCCAGCAGCCCCCGGACTTACAATGAGCAGTTCTTC.

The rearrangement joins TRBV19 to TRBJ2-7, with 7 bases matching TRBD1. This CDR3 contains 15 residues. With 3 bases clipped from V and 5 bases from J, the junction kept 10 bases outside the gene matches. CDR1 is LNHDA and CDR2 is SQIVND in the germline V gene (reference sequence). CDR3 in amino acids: CASSIWAGGTNEQYF. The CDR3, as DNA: TGTGCCAGTAGTATCTGGGCAGGGGGTACCAACGAGCAGTACTTC.

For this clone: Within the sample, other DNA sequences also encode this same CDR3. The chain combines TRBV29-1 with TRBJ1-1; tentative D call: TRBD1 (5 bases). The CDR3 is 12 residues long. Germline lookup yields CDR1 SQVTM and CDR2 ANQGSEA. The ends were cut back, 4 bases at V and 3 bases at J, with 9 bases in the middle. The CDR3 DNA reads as TGCAGCGTTGTTGGAGGGGACACTGAAGCTTTCTTT. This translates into CSVVGGDTEAFF.

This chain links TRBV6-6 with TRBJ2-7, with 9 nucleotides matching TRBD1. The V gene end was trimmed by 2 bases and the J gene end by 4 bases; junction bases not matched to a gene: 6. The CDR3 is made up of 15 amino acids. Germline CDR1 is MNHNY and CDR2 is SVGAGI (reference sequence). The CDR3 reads CASSYPGQGRYEQYF. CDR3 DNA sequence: TGTGCCAGCAGTTACCCGGGACAGGGAAGGTACGAGCAGTACTTC.